The clone carrying this T cell receptor beta chain was observed many times. This sample was included in a study of T cells of healthy individuals. A single record per CDR3 protein comes from TCRdb applying MiXCR to the 5' RACE reads. The profile shows roughly 76,000 distinct CDR3 sequences, approximately 5.4% of them singletons. The CDR3 spans 15 residues. Per the germline V gene, CDR1 is MNHEY and CDR2 is SVGAGI. Trimming shortened V by 2 bases and J by 0 bases, and 8 bases separated the two germline ends. This chain links TRBV6-5 with TRBJ2-1, with D unresolved. The clonotype comes from a female donor in good health. The CDR3 region has the DNA TGTGCCAGCAGTTACCACCCCAGCTCCTACAATGAGCAGTTCTTC. Its translation: CASSYHPSSYNEQFF.